These T cell receptor beta chains were read from a single sample in a study of shared clonotypes between healthy human individuals. Assay used: immunoSEQ multiplex PCR; TCRdb lists only in-frame clones, some missing. The data contain 2 million to 2.5 million clones, approximately 94% of them singletons. Source material: naive CD4+ T cells from PBMCs. The source is a man aged 18 to 35 in good health. Some clones in this sample may be carry-over from other donors' samples. The CDR3 runs from the conserved cysteine through the conserved F or W. A D gene is named only where the DNA matches it firmly. Not all rows give a size; the values are once, few, many and, for expanded clones, a class.

clone_size d_call j_call v_call cdr3_aa cdr3_nt
. . TRBJ2-7 TRBV10-3 CAISEGGGRYEQYF TGTGCCATCAGTGAGGGTGGCGGAAGGTACGAGCAGTACTTC
. TRBD2 TRBJ2-5 TRBV7-8 CASYQLAGPRETQYF TGTGCCAGCTACCAACTAGCGGGCCCTCGGGAGACCCAGTACTTC
. . TRBJ1-3 TRBV7-2 CASSLTASLSGNTIYF TGTGCCAGCAGCTTAACGGCCTCACTCTCTGGAAACACCATATATTTT
. . TRBJ2-2 TRBV18 CASSPPSPGAGELFF TGTGCCAGCTCACCACCTTCGCCAGGGGCCGGGGAGCTGTTTTTT
. . TRBJ2-1 TRBV7-8 CASSLAGREQFF TGTGCCAGCAGCTTAGCAGGGCGTGAGCAGTTCTTC
. TRBD2 TRBJ2-2 TRBV2 CASTTSAYGELFF TGTGCCAGCACGACTAGCGCGTACGGGGAGCTGTTTTTT
. TRBD2 TRBJ2-2 TRBV4-2 CASSQGGGNTGELFF TGTGCCAGCAGCCAAGGGGGGGGTAACACCGGGGAGCTGTTTTTT
. . TRBJ1-6 TRBV11-2 CASSLGRVDNSPLHF TGTGCCAGCAGCTTAGGCAGGGTTGATAATTCACCCCTCCACTTT
. . TRBJ2-7 TRBV27 CASSLSSPQAYEQYF TGTGCCAGCAGTTTATCGAGTCCACAGGCCTACGAGCAGTACTTC
once TRBD2 TRBJ2-3 TRBV28 CASKNPVGGRAADTQYF TGTGCCAGCAAAAATCCTGTAGGCGGGAGGGCCGCAGATACGCAGTATTTT
. . TRBJ2-3 TRBV2 CASMLRVTDTQYF TGTGCCAGCATGCTCAGGGTTACAGATACGCAGTATTTT
. TRBD2 TRBJ2-1 TRBV5-6 CASSLERLAGVYEQFF TGTGCCAGCAGCTTGGAAAGGCTAGCGGGAGTATATGAGCAGTTCTTC
. . TRBJ2-5 TRBV4-1 CASSHRQGLETQYF TGCGCCAGCAGCCATAGGCAGGGTTTGGAGACCCAGTACTTC
. . TRBJ2-7 TRBV7-6 CASSFFPSAHEQYF TGTGCCAGCAGCTTCTTCCCTAGCGCCCACGAGCAGTACTTC
. TRBD2 TRBJ2-7 TRBV12-5 CASAPAGTSVEQYF TGTGCTAGTGCCCCCGCCGGGACTAGTGTCGAGCAGTACTTC
. . TRBJ2-5 TRBV6-5 CASTALRDSETQYF TGTGCCAGCACTGCCCTACGGGACTCCGAGACCCAGTACTTC
few . TRBJ2-7 TRBV14 CASSQTSGSYYF TGTGCCAGCAGCCAAACCAGCGGGTCGTACTACTTC
. TRBD1 TRBJ2-7 TRBV7-6 CASSLRTGSYEQYF TGTGCCAGCAGCCTACGGACAGGGAGCTACGAGCAGTACTTC
. . TRBJ1-1 TRBV28 CASTRVVRGEAFF TGTGCCAGCACCCGGGTGGTTCGGGGCGAAGCTTTCTTT
. . TRBJ2-2 TRBV5-1 CASSLVVGVGELFF TGCGCCAGCAGCTTGGTTGTGGGAGTCGGGGAGCTGTTTTTT
. TRBD2 TRBJ2-5 TRBV9 CASSERTSGVTSQYF TGTGCCAGCAGCGAGAGGACTAGCGGGGTTACGTCCCAGTACTTC
once . TRBJ2-7 TRBV28 CASSPRPGYEQYF TGTGCCAGCAGTCCCCGGCCAGGCTACGAGCAGTACTTC
. . TRBJ1-1 TRBV19 CASSIIAGRKAFF TGTGCCAGTAGTATTATAGCAGGCCGGAAAGCTTTCTTT
. TRBD2 TRBJ2-1 TRBV27 CASGGTSGSTSYNEQFF TGTGCCAGCGGCGGGACTAGCGGGAGTACGTCCTACAATGAGCAGTTCTTC
once TRBD1 TRBJ2-7 TRBV11-2 CASSLESGTDPYEQYF TGTGCCAGCAGCTTAGAATCCGGGACAGATCCCTACGAGCAGTACTTC
. . TRBJ2-1 TRBV6-1 CASSEFNEQFF TGTGCCAGCAGTGAATTTAATGAGCAGTTCTTC
. . TRBJ2-1 TRBV11-2 CASSLAGTVNNEQFF TGTGCCAGCAGCTTAGCCGGGACTGTTAACAATGAGCAGTTCTTC
. TRBD2 TRBJ2-1 TRBV19 CASSKLAGGNYNEQFF TGTGCCAGTAGCAAACTAGCGGGGGGGAACTACAATGAGCAGTTCTTC
. . TRBJ1-1 TRBV5-1 CASSLSATYTEAFF TGCGCCAGCAGCTTGTCCGCCACCTACACTGAAGCTTTCTTT
. . TRBJ1-2 TRBV28 CASRGQTNYGYTF TGTGCCAGCCGTGGACAGACTAACTATGGCTACACCTTC
. . TRBJ2-7 TRBV30 CAWSSTVYEQYF TGTGCCTGGAGTTCGACAGTCTACGAGCAGTACTTC
. TRBD2 TRBJ2-7 TRBV18 CASSPTSGPLSYEQYF TGTGCCAGCTCGCCGACTAGCGGGCCTCTTTCCTACGAGCAGTACTTC
. . TRBJ2-5 TRBV6-1 CASSRDTQVETQYF TGTGCCAGCAGCCGGGACACACAGGTCGAGACCCAGTACTTC
. TRBD2 TRBJ2-7 TRBV5-1 CASSPAATSGHEQYF TGCGCCAGCAGCCCGGCGGCTACTAGCGGGCACGAGCAGTACTTC
. . TRBJ1-3 TRBV6-1 CASSERRASSGNTIYF TGTGCCAGCAGTGAACGGCGGGCAAGCTCTGGAAACACCATATATTTT